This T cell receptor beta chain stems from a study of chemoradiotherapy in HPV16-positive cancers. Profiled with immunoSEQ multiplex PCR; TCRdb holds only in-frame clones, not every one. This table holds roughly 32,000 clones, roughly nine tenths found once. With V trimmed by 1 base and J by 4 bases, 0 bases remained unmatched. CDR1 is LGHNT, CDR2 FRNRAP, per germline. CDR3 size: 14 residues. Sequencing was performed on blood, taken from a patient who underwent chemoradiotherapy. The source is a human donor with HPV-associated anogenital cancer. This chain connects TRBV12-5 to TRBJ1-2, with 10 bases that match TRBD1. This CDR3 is CASGLGTGGYGYTF. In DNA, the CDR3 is TGTGCTAGTGGTTTGGGGACAGGGGGCTATGGCTACACCTTC.